The clone carrying this TCR beta chain was seen a few times. The antigen remains undetermined. These data belong to a study of T cells after yellow fever vaccination. Germline-derived CDR1 and CDR2 are SGHVS and FNYEAQ. Trimming shortened V by 11 bases and J by 0 bases, and 17 bases separated the two germline ends. The CDR3 loop spans 14 amino acids. Template-switching 5'RACE yielded the TCR cDNA; a universal primer site and UMIs were added in the process. MiXCR was run by TCRdb on the 5' RACE reads, yielding one entry per CDR3 protein. The sample consists of hundreds of thousands of distinct CDR3 sequences, 18% of them appearing once. Points from the study as a whole: From the bulk population, abundant clonotypes could contaminate and appear within FACS-sorted repertoires. Clonotypes found in both CD4 and CD8 compartments made up a small share. Most primary-vaccination clones reappeared after the booster (approximately 97% CD4, more than 70% CD8).

V is TRBV7-6 and J is TRBJ2-7; D may correspond to TRBD1 or TRBD2 (5 bases each). Specimen: PBMCs, collected before the yellow fever booster vaccination. The receptor was isolated from a man between 18 and 29 years old who received the YFV17D yellow fever vaccine. CDR3: CAGGPGRDSYEQYF. DNA for the CDR3: TGTGCCGGCGGACCGGGACGGGACTCCTACGAGCAGTACTTC.